This paragraph covers one TCR beta chain sequence. The antigen is unknown. The data originate from a study of radiation and T cells in renal cell carcinoma. Study observations and caveats: Pretreatment tumor biopsies were lacking, so baseline clonotypes are unknown.

Time point reported: baseline pretreatment blood. Regarding treatment: 15 Gy SBRT to primary tumor, nephrectomy 4 weeks later. Sequenced by immunoSEQ multiplex PCR; TCRdb stores in-frame clones only, minus some. The sample has 87,000 or so clones; approximately 86% are singletons. Trimming pared 4 bases from V and 0 bases from J, leaving 6 bases between. CDR3 size: 14 residues. This TCR was sampled from a man aged 45-60 years with renal cell carcinoma. The V gene is TRBV23-1, the J gene TRBJ1-4, with a tentative D call TRBD1 (5 bases). TRBV23-1 falls under the ORF class, with uncertain function. Sequencing was performed on blood, taken from a patient whose treatment included radiotherapy and nephrectomy. CDR3 sequence reads: CASSLGPTNEKLFF. The CDR3, as DNA: TGCGCCAGCAGTCTGGGGCCAACTAATGAAAAACTGTTTTTT.